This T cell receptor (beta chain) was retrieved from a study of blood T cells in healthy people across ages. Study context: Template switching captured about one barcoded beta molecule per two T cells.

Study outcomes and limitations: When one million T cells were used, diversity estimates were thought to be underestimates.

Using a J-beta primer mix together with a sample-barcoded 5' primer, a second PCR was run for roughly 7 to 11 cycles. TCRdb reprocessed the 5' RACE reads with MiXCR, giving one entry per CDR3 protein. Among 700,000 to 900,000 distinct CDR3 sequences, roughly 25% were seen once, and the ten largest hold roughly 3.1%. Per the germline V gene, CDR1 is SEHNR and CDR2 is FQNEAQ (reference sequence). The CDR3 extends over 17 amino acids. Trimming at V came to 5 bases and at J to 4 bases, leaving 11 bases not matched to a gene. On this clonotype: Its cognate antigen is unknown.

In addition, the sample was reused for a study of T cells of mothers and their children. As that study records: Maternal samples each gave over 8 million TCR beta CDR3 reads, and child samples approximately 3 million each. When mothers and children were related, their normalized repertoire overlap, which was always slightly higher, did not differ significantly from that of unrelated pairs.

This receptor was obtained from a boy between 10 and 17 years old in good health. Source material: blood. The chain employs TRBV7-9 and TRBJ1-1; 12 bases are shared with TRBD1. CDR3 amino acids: CASSPRARDRGPTEAFF. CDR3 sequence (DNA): TGTGCCAGCAGCCCCAGGGCTAGGGACAGGGGGCCCACTGAAGCTTTCTTT.